Listed below are T cell receptor beta chains from one sample, sequenced in a study of early T cells in non-severe SARS-CoV-2 infection. TCRdb redid the calling of the 5' RACE reads with MiXCR, one entry per CDR3 protein. The repertoire consists of over 45,000 distinct CDR3 sequences, with about 7.1% occurring once and the leading ten covering about 5.8%. Sequences were derived from whole blood, sampled at baseline. The receptors were gathered from an adult who was a healthcare worker with PCR-confirmed SARS-CoV-2 infection or an uninfected control (not recorded which). Each CDR3 is given with its conserved first and last residue. D genes are given only for firm matches. Only part of the rows carry a size: once, few, many, or a class if the clone is expanded.

cdr3_nt: TGCGCCAGCAGCGGGGGACGAGTCTCTGGAAACACCATATATTTT
cdr3_aa: CASSGGRVSGNTIYF
j_call: TRBJ1-3
clone_size: few
v_call: TRBV5-1
d_call: NA

cdr3_nt: TGCAGTGCAGCCTGGGTCCCACTAGGCACAGATACGCAGTATTTT
cdr3_aa: CSAAWVPLGTDTQYF
j_call: TRBJ2-3
clone_size: many
v_call: TRBV20-1
d_call: NA

cdr3_nt: TGCGCCAGCAGCCTAAGACAGGGTTACACCATATATTTT
cdr3_aa: CASSLRQGYTIYF
j_call: TRBJ1-3
clone_size: many
v_call: TRBV4-3
d_call: TRBD1

cdr3_nt: TGCAGCGCTGGACAGGTTTCCTACGAGCAGTACTTC
cdr3_aa: CSAGQVSYEQYF
j_call: TRBJ2-7
clone_size: NA
v_call: TRBV29-1
d_call: TRBD1

cdr3_nt: TGTGCCAGCAGCTTAGAAGACAAAGCCGGGGAGCTGTTTTTT
cdr3_aa: CASSLEDKAGELFF
j_call: TRBJ2-2
clone_size: NA
v_call: TRBV7-9
d_call: NA

cdr3_nt: TGCAGTGCTAAGGGAGGGGGGCGCTACAATGAGCAGTTCTTC
cdr3_aa: CSAKGGGRYNEQFF
j_call: TRBJ2-1
clone_size: many
v_call: TRBV20-1
d_call: NA

cdr3_nt: TGTGCCAGCAGCAAGGGACAGGCGAACACTGAAGCTTTCTTT
cdr3_aa: CASSKGQANTEAFF
j_call: TRBJ1-1
clone_size: few
v_call: TRBV7-2
d_call: TRBD1

cdr3_nt: TGTGCCAGCAGCTTGGATTTCGGTTCAGGGTCATCCACCCATTACGAGCAGTACTTC
cdr3_aa: CASSLDFGSGSSTHYEQYF
j_call: TRBJ2-7
clone_size: NA
v_call: TRBV5-6
d_call: NA

cdr3_nt: TGTGCCAGCAGCAGAATAGCGGGGGGGCCTAGTGAGCAGTTCTTC
cdr3_aa: CASSRIAGGPSEQFF
j_call: TRBJ2-1
clone_size: many
v_call: TRBV7-8
d_call: TRBD2

cdr3_nt: TGTGCCACCAGTGATTTGAACGGGATCGAGCAGTACTTC
cdr3_aa: CATSDLNGIEQYF
j_call: TRBJ2-7
clone_size: many
v_call: TRBV24-1
d_call: NA

cdr3_nt: TGTGCCTACAGGACTAGCGGAAACAATGAGCAGTTCTTC
cdr3_aa: CAYRTSGNNEQFF
j_call: TRBJ2-1
clone_size: few
v_call: TRBV2
d_call: TRBD2

cdr3_nt: TGCAGTCCTCTCAGTATGAGCCCTAAGGCGCTCAATGAGCAGTCCTTC
cdr3_aa: CSPLSMSPKALNEQSF
j_call: TRBJ2-1
clone_size: NA
v_call: TRBV20-1
d_call: NA

cdr3_nt: TGTGCCAGTAGACCCAAGACCCATGGCTACACCTTC
cdr3_aa: CASRPKTHGYTF
j_call: TRBJ1-2
clone_size: many
v_call: TRBV19
d_call: NA

cdr3_nt: TGTGCCAGCAGCGCGATTACTGGGGCCAACGTCCTGACTTTC
cdr3_aa: CASSAITGANVLTF
j_call: TRBJ2-6
clone_size: few
v_call: TRBV6-5
d_call: NA

cdr3_nt: TGTGCCAGCAGCTTAACCACAGGATCGGCTGAAGCTTTCTTT
cdr3_aa: CASSLTTGSAEAFF
j_call: TRBJ1-1
clone_size: many
v_call: TRBV11-3
d_call: NA

cdr3_nt: TGTGCCAGCAAACCTTGGGGACAGGGGATCTACGAGCAGTACTTC
cdr3_aa: CASKPWGQGIYEQYF
j_call: TRBJ2-7
clone_size: many
v_call: TRBV27
d_call: TRBD1

cdr3_nt: TGTGCCTGGAGCTTGGCACGGACAAGAAACACCATATATTTT
cdr3_aa: CAWSLARTRNTIYF
j_call: TRBJ1-3
clone_size: many
v_call: TRBV30
d_call: NA

cdr3_nt: TGTGCCAGCAGTTTAGCTGGGACCGATGAGCAGTTCTTC
cdr3_aa: CASSLAGTDEQFF
j_call: TRBJ2-1
clone_size: NA
v_call: TRBV12-3/TRBV12-4
d_call: NA

cdr3_nt: TGCGCCAGCAGCCAAGTTAGCGGGGGGACTGATTGGAACACCGGGGAGCTGTTTTTT
cdr3_aa: CASSQVSGGTDWNTGELFF
j_call: TRBJ2-2
clone_size: few
v_call: TRBV4-3
d_call: TRBD2

cdr3_nt: TGTGCCAGCTCCCTGATGGCGGGGGCTGGGAATGAGCAGTTCTTC
cdr3_aa: CASSLMAGAGNEQFF
j_call: TRBJ2-1
clone_size: NA
v_call: TRBV18
d_call: NA

cdr3_nt: TGCAGTGCTAGAGAACACAGGGTCGAGCAGTACTTC
cdr3_aa: CSAREHRVEQYF
j_call: TRBJ2-7
clone_size: many
v_call: TRBV20-1
d_call: NA

cdr3_nt: TGCAGCGTTGTCGTGCCCGTAAATGAAAAACTGTTTTTT
cdr3_aa: CSVVVPVNEKLFF
j_call: TRBJ1-4
clone_size: NA
v_call: TRBV29-1
d_call: NA

cdr3_nt: TGTGCCAGCAGTTTATACGGAGAGACCCAGTACTTC
cdr3_aa: CASSLYGETQYF
j_call: TRBJ2-5
clone_size: few
v_call: TRBV27
d_call: NA

cdr3_nt: TGTGCCAGCAGTGAACAGGGACCGTCATCCTATAATTCACCCCTCCACTTT
cdr3_aa: CASSEQGPSSYNSPLHF
j_call: TRBJ1-6
clone_size: NA
v_call: TRBV2
d_call: NA

cdr3_nt: TGCAGTGTTACCGGCGGGGTAGCCAAAAACATTCAGTACTTC
cdr3_aa: CSVTGGVAKNIQYF
j_call: TRBJ2-4
clone_size: many
v_call: TRBV20-1
d_call: NA

cdr3_nt: TGTGCCATCTCCCAACAGGAGACCTACAATGAGCAGTTCTTC
cdr3_aa: CAISQQETYNEQFF
j_call: TRBJ2-1
clone_size: many
v_call: TRBV24-1
d_call: NA

cdr3_nt: TGTGCCAGCAGTTACCTACCCAGGGGGAAAAAGTACAATGAGCAGTTCTTC
cdr3_aa: CASSYLPRGKKYNEQFF
j_call: TRBJ2-1
clone_size: few
v_call: TRBV6-6
d_call: TRBD1

cdr3_nt: TGTGCCAGCAGCCAAGAAGGTCACTATGGCTACACCTTC
cdr3_aa: CASSQEGHYGYTF
j_call: TRBJ1-2
clone_size: few
v_call: TRBV3-1
d_call: NA

cdr3_nt: TGTGCTAGCAGCTTAGATCACTACAATGAGCAGTTCTTC
cdr3_aa: CASSLDHYNEQFF
j_call: TRBJ2-1
clone_size: many
v_call: TRBV7-7
d_call: NA

cdr3_nt: TGCAGTGCTAGACCATCAGCTACACCCCTCCACTTT
cdr3_aa: CSARPSATPLHF
j_call: TRBJ1-6
clone_size: many
v_call: TRBV20-1
d_call: NA